This TCR beta chain derives from a study of human T cells and chemical hapten exposure (dated by TCRdb to the early 2020s). General notes on the study: For sensitization, 2% DPC in acetone was applied to a roughly 2 cm by roughly 2 cm area of upper inner arm skin. Patients additionally received weekly therapeutic DPC doses to the scalp throughout the roughly 24-week study period. Patch testing was performed on the upper back with Finn chambers containing 0.01% DPC, and the patch tests were scored after 6 days according to International Contact Dermatitis Research Group standards. The mostly female patient cohort included alopecia areata with under or over 50% scalp involvement, alopecia totalis and alopecia universalis. Libraries were combined into a pool for sequencing, and differences in TCR yield between samples came mainly from small differences in library volumes within the pool. In alopecia patients, the study followed how the peripheral blood TCR repertoire changed in vivo over primary and secondary sensitization to diphenylcyclopropenone (DPC), a hapten. Blood samples were taken from patients before sensitization (week 0) and then at 2, 6 and about 24 weeks after DPC sensitization. For TCR sequencing, blood came from twenty-nine alopecia patients at anywhere from one to four time points (pre-sensitization, 2, 6 and 24 weeks). Summary of the overall study and its limitations: A positive correlation was found between the number of PT1 expanded TCRs and patch test score, with significance reached at thresholds 8, 16 and 32 but not 4. DPC sensitization did not change the number of TCRs with a frequency above 1 in 1000, and there was no evidence of changes in global repertoire structure. After repeated subsampling, the strength of the expansion versus patch-test correlation and the threshold at which it became significant changed. Expanded TCRs formed significantly more large CDR3 similarity clusters than pre-sensitization or healthy control sets, consistent with antigen-driven responses. Because all patients had alopecia, a presumed autoimmune disease, the immune response of the patients might differ from that of healthy individuals.

Read against the paper, the sample's time point label means: patch test 3, about 24 weeks after DPC sensitization. The treatment or condition label for this specimen denotes: therapeutic diphenylcyclopropenone sensitization with weekly scalp DPC. At each patch-test visit, blood was drawn before the patch test was applied. Patients were considered eligible if aged 18 to 70, diagnosed with alopecia and deemed suitable for DPC therapy, and patients were excluded if pregnant. Total RNA was extracted from unfractionated whole blood that had been collected in Tempus Blood RNA tubes. The library was made by RACE. The sample was run on a NextSeq 500. During library preparation, unique molecular identifiers were attached to individual cDNA molecules so that TCRs could be counted quantitatively and reproducibly. For every blood RNA sample, sequencing covered both the TCR alpha and TCR beta chains. For the original study's pipeline: The median number of TCRs per sample was 95,638, ranging from about 23,224 to 700,000. The Decombinator software suite was used to annotate V, J and CDR3 in the TCR reads. For the PS versus PT1 abundance plots, all samples were subsampled to the same number of TCRs (28,000). TCRs were defined as expanded if absent before sensitization and observed at least eight times at the 2-week time point. Clones were called with MiXCR by TCRdb after fastp trimmed the public reads at Q25, and only in-frame beta chains were retained. Every entry covers one CDR3 protein and lists the most common genes and DNA from its rows. It is TCRdb's table, rather than the study itself, that gives the V and J calls and clone size. Counted in this sample were about 190,000 distinct CDR3 sequences; around 25% of them appeared once. In total, the top ten clones hold under 2.5% of the sample.

Spanning cysteine to phenylalanine, the CDR3 consists of 14 amino acids. Of all the DNA, just the CDR3 is kept, 42 bases in frame from base 1. CDR1 and CDR2 (KGHSH, LQKENI) derive from the germline V gene. Trimming takes 1 base from V and 8 bases from J, and the germline ends sit 14 bases apart. This clonotype was counted between two and nine times. This clone's antigen is unknown. The input lacks base qualities; no much larger clone sits a single base away. The receptor was derived from a woman aged 40 to 49 with alopecia areata. Some clones in this sample may be carry-over from other donors' samples. The rearranged segments are TRBV18 and TRBJ1-2; 6 matching bases give a weak D call of TRBD1. Sample: whole blood, taken in connection with sensitization to the hapten diphenylcyclopropenone (DPC). The CDR3 in this case is CASSPRDTFSGYTF. The nucleotide sequence is TGTGCCAGCTCACCACGGGACACCTTTTCGGGCTACACCTTC.